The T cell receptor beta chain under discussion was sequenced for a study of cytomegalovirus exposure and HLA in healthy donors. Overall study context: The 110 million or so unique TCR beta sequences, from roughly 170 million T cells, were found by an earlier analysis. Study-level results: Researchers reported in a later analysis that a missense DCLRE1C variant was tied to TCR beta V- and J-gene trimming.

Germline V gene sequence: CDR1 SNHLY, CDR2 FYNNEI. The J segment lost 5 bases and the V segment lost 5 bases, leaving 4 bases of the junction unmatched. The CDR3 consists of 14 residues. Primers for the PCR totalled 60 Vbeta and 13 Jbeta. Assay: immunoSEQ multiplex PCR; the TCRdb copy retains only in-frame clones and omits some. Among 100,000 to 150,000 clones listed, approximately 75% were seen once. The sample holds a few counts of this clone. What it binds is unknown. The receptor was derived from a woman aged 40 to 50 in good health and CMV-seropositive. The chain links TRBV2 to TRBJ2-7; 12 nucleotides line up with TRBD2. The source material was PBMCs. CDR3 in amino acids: CASSKGLAGNEQYF. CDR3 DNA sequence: TGTGCCAGCAGTAAGGGACTAGCGGGTAACGAGCAGTACTTC.